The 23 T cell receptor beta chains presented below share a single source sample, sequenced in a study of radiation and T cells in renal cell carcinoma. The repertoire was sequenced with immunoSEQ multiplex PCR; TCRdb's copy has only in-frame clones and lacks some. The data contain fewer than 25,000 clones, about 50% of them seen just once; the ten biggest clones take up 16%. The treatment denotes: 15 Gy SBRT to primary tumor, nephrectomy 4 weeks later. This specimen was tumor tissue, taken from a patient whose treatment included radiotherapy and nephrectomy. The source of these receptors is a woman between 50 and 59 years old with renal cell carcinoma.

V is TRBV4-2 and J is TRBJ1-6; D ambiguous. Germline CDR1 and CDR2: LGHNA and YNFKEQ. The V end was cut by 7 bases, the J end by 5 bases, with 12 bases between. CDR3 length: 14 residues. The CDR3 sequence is CASKESMDNSPLHF. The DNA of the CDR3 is TGTGCCAGCAAGGAGTCGATGGATAATTCACCCCTCCACTTT.

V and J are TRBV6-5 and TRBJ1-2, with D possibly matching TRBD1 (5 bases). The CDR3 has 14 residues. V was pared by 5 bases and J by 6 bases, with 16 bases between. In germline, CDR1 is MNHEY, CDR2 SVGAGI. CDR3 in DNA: TGTGCCAGCAGTCGGGGCCGGGGGGTGGATGGCTACACCTTC. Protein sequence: CASSRGRGVDGYTF.

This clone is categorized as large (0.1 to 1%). CDR3 residues: CASSQGQGNYEQYF. DNA of the CDR3: TGTGCCAGCAGCCAGGGACAGGGAAACTACGAGCAGTACTTC. J is TRBJ2-7 and V is TRBV5-4; 9 bases fit TRBD1. J lost 3 bases, V lost 4 bases, and 5 bases had no gene match. This CDR3 has 14 residues. Per the germline V gene, CDR1 is SGHNT and CDR2 is YYREEE (reference sequence). The variable domain in full, completed from reference TRBV5-4 and TRBJ2-7, reads ETGVTQSPTHLIKTRGQQVTLRCSSQSGHNTVSWYQQALGQGPQFIFQYYREEENGRGNFPPRFSGLQFPNYSSELNVNALELDDSALYLCASSQGQGNYEQYFGPGTRLTVT.

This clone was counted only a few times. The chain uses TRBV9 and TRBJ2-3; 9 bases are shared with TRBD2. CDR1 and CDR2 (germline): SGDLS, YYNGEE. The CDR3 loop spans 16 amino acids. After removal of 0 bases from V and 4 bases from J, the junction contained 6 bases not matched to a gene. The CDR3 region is CASSVGAGGSADTQYF. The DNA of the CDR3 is TGTGCCAGCAGCGTAGGAGCGGGGGGCAGCGCAGATACGCAGTATTTT.

The CDR3 sequence: CATSDRANTEAFF. The CDR3 nucleotides are TGTGCCACCAGCGACAGGGCGAACACTGAAGCTTTCTTT. This rearrangement joins TRBV15 to TRBJ1-1, with 7 positions matching TRBD1. V dropped 5 bases and J dropped 1; count of bases not matched to a gene: 1. Germline V gene lookup returns CDR1 LNHNV and CDR2 YYDKDF (reference sequence). The CDR3 loop spans 13 amino acids.

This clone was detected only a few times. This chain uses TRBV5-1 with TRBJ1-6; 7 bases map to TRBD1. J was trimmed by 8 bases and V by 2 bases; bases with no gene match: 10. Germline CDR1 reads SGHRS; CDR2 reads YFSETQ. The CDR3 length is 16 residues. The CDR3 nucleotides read TGCGCCAGCAGCTTTCGGGCACAGGGGTGGGATTCACCCCTCCACTTT. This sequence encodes CASSFRAQGWDSPLHF.

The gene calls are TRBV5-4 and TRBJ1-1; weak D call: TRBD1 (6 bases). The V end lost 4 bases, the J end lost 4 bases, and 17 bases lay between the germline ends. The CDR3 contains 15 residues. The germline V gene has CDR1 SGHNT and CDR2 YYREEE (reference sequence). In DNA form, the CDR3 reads TGTGCCAGCAGCCCGGGGGCGACAGGTAGCACTGAAGCTTTCTTT. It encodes CASSPGATGSTEAFF.

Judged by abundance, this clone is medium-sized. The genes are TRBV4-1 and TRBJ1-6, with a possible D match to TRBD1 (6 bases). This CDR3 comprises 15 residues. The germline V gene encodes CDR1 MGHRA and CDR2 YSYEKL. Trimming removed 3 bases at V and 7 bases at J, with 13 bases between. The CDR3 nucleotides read TGCGCCAGCAGCCACCCGGGACAACGAAATTCACCCCTCCACTTT. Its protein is CASSHPGQRNSPLHF.

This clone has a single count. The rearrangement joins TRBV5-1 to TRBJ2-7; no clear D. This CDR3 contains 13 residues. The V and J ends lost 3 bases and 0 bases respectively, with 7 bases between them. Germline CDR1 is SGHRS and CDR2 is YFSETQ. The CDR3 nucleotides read TGCGCCAGCAGCTCTGACGACTCCTACGAGCAGTACTTC. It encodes CASSSDDSYEQYF.

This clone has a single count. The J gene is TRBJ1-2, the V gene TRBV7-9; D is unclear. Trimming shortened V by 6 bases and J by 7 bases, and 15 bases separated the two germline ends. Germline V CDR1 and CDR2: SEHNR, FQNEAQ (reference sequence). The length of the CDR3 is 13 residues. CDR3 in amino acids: CASRPTYWPGYTF. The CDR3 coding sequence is TGTGCCAGCAGACCTACGTACTGGCCTGGCTACACCTTC.

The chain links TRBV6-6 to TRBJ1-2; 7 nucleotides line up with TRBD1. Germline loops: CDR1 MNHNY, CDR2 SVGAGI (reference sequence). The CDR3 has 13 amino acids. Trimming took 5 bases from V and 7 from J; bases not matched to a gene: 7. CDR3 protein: CASSRRGEGGYTF. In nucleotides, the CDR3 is TGTGCCAGCAGTCGCAGGGGGGAGGGTGGCTACACCTTC.

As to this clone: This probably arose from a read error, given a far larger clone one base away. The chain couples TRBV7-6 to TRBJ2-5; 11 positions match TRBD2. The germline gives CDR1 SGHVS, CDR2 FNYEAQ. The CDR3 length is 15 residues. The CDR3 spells CASSLSGGAGETQYF. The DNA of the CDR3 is TGCGCCAGCAGCCTTAGCGGGGGGGCCGGGGAGACCCAGTACTTC.

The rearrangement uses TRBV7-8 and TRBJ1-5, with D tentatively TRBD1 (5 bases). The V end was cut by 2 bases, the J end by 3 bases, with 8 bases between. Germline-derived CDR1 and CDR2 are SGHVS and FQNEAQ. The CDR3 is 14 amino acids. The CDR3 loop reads CASSLWDPNQPQHF. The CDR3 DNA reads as TGTGCCAGCAGCTTATGGGACCCCAATCAGCCCCAGCATTTT.

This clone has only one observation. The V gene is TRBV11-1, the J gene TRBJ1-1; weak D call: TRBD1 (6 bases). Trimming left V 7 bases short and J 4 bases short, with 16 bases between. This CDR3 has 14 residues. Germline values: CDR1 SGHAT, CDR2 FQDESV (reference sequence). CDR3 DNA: TGTGCCAGCACCCTCAGTAGGGGGAGCACTGAAGCTTTCTTT. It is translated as CASTLSRGSTEAFF.

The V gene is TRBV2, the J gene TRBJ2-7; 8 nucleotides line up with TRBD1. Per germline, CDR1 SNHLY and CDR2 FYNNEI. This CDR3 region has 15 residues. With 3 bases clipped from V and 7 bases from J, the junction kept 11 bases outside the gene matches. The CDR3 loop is CASSDVGTGADEQYF. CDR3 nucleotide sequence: TGTGCCAGCAGTGATGTTGGGACAGGCGCCGATGAGCAGTACTTC. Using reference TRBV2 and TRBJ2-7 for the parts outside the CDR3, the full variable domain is EPEVTQTPSHQVTQMGQEVILRCVPISNHLYFYWYRQILGQKVEFLVSFYNNEISEKSEIFDDQFSVERPDGSNFTLKIRSTKLEDSAMYFCASSDVGTGADEQYFGPGTRLTVT.

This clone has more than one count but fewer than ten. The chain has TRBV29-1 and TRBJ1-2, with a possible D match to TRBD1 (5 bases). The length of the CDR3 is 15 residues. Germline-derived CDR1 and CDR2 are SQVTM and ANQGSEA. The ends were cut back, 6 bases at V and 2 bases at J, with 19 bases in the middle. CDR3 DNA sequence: TGCAGCGTAGCCACCGGGGGACGCAGAAACTATGGCTACACCTTC. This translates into CSVATGGRRNYGYTF.

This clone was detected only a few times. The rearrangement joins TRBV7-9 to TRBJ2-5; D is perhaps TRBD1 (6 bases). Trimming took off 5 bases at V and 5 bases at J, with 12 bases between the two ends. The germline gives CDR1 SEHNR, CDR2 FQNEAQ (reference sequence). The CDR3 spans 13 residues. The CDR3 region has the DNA TGTGCCAGCAGCAACTCAGGGGCGGAGACCCAGTACTTC. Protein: CASSNSGAETQYF.

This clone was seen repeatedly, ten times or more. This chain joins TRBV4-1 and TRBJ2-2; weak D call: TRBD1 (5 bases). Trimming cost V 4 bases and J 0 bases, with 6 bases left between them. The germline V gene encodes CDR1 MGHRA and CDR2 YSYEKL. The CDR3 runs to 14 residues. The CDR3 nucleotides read TGCGCCAGCAGCCGACAGCCGAACACCGGGGAGCTGTTTTTT. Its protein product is CASSRQPNTGELFF.

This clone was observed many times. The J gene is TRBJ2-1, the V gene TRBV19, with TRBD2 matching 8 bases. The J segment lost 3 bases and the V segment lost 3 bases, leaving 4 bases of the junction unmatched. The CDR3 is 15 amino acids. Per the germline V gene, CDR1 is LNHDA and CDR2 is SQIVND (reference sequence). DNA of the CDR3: TGTGCCAGTAGTATGTCGGGGGGGGACTACAATGAGCAGTTCTTC. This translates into CASSMSGGDYNEQFF.

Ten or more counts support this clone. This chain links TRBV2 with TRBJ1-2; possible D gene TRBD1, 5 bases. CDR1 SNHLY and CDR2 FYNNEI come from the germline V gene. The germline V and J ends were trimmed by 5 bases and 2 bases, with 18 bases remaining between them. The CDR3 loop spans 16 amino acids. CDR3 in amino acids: CASSSAMDNLNYGYTF. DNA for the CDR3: TGTGCCAGCAGTTCCGCCATGGACAACCTCAACTATGGCTACACCTTC.

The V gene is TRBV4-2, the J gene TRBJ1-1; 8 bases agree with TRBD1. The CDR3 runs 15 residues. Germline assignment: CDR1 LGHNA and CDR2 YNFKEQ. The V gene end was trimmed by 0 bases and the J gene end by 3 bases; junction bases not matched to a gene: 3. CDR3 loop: CASSQDGRGHTEAFF. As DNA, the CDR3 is TGTGCCAGCAGCCAAGACGGCAGGGGGCACACTGAAGCTTTCTTT.

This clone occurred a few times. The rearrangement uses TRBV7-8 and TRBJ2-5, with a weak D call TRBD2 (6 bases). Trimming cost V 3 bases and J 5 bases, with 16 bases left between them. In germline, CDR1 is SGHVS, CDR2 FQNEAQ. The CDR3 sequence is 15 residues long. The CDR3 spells CASSFRRDLDETQYF. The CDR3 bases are TGTGCCAGCAGCTTCCGGCGGGACCTGGATGAGACCCAGTACTTC.

In nucleotides, the CDR3 is TGCGCCAGCAGCCAAGAGCGGTACTCCTCCTACGAGCAGTACTTC. Amino acids: CASSQERYSSYEQYF. The rearrangement links TRBV4-3 to TRBJ2-7; no firm D call. Trimming removed 0 bases from V and 0 bases from J, with 9 bases in between. The germline CDR1 and CDR2 sequences are LGHNA and YSLEER. The CDR3 spans 15 residues.